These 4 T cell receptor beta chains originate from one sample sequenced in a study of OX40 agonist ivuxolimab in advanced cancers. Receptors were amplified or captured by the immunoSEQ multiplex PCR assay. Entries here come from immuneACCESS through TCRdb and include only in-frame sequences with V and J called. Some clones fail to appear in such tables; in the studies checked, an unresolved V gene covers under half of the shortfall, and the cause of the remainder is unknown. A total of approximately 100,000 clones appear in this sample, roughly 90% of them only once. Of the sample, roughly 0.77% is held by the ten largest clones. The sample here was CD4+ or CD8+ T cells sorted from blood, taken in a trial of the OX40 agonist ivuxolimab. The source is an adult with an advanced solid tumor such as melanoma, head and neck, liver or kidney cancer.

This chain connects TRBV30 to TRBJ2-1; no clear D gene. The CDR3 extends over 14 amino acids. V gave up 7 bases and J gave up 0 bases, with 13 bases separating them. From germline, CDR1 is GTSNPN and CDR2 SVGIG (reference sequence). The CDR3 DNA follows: TGTGCCTTCCTTCTAGGAAGCTCCTACAATGAGCAGTTCTTC. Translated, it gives CAFLLGSSYNEQFF.

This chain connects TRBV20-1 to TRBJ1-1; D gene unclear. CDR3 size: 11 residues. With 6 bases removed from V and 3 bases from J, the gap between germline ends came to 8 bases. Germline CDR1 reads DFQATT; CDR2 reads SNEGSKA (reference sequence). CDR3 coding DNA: TGCAGTGCAGGAGGGTACACTGAAGCTTTCTTT. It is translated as CSAGGYTEAFF.

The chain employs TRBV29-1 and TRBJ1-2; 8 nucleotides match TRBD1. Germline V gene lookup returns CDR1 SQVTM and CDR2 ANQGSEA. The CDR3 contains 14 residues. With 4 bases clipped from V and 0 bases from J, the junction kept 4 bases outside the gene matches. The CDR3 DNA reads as TGCAGCGTTGCCGGACAGGGTTCTAACTATGGCTACACCTTC. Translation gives CSVAGQGSNYGYTF.

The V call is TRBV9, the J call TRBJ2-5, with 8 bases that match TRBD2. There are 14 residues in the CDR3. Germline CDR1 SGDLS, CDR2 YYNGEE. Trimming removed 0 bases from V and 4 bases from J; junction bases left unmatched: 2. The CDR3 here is CASSVESGGETQYF. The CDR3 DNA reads TGTGCCAGCAGCGTAGAGAGCGGGGGAGAGACCCAGTACTTC.